This T cell receptor beta chain emerged from a study of blood T cell repertoires in COVID-19. Study background: The study drew acute and convalescent COVID-19 samples from the United States, Italy and Spain. Sample material is recorded as cDNA or gDNA derived from T cells, B-cell-depleted T cells, or PBMCs.

Original processing methods: Amplification of reference gene primers was used by the study to estimate nucleated cell counts. Sequencing was performed with immunoSEQ multiplex PCR; in TCRdb, only in-frame clones are kept and a portion is missing. V, J and clone size are those of that table, while D and trimming were read from the DNA. The data hold about 72,000 clones, with about 90% observed a single time. V gave up 0 bases and J gave up 0 bases; unmatched junction bases: 2. The CDR3 spans 16 residues. CDR1 and CDR2 from the germline V gene are SGHRS and YFSETQ. The clonotype was recovered from a human donor in a cohort sampled during active COVID-19. Material: peripheral blood. J is TRBJ1-4 and V is TRBV5-1, with 7 nucleotides matching TRBD1. CDR3 loop: CASSLGQGATNEKLFF. DNA for the CDR3: TGCGCCAGCAGCTTGGGACAGGGTGCAACTAATGAAAAACTGTTTTTT.